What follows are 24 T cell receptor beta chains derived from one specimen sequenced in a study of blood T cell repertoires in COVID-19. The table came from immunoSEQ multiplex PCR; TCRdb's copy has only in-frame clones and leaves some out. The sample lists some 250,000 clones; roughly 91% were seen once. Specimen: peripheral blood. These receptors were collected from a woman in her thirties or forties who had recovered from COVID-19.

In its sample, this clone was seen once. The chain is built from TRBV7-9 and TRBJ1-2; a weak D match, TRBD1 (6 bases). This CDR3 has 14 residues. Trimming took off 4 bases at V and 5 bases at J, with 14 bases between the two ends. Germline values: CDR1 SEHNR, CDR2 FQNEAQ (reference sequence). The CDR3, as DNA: TGTGCCAGCAGCTACGGACAGCCACGGTATGGCTACACCTTC. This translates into CASSYGQPRYGYTF.

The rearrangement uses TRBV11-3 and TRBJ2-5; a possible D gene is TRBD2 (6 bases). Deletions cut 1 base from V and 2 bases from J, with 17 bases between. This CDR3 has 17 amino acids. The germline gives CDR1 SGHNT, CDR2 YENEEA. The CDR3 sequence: CASSLGGVGGEQETQYF. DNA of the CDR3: TGTGCCAGCAGCTTAGGGGGGGTCGGAGGAGAGCAAGAGACCCAGTACTTC.

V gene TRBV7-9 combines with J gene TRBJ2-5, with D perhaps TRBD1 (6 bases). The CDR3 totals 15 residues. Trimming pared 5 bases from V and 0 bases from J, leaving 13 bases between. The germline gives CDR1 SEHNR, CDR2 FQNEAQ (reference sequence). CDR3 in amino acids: CASSPSGQNQETQYF. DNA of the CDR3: TGTGCCAGCAGCCCCTCCGGACAGAACCAAGAGACCCAGTACTTC.

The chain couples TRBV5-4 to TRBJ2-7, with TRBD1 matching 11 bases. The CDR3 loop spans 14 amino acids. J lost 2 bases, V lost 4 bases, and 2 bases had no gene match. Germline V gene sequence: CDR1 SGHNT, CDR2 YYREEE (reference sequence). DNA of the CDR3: TGTGCCAGCAGCGAGGGACAGGGGGCCTACGAGCAGTACTTC. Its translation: CASSEGQGAYEQYF.

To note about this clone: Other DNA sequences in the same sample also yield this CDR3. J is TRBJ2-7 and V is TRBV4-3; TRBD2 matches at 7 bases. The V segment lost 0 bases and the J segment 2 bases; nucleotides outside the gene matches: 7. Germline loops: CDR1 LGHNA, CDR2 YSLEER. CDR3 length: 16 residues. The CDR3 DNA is TGCGCCAGCAGCCAAGATGGGGGGGGGACCCCCTACGAGCAGTACTTC. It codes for CASSQDGGGTPYEQYF.

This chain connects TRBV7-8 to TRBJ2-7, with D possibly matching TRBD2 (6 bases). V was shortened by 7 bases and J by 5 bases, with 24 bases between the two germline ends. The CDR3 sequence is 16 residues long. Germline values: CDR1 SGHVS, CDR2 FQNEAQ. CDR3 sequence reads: CASTPWGSRGMDEQYF. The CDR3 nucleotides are TGTGCCAGCACCCCGTGGGGGTCGCGGGGAATGGACGAGCAGTACTTC.

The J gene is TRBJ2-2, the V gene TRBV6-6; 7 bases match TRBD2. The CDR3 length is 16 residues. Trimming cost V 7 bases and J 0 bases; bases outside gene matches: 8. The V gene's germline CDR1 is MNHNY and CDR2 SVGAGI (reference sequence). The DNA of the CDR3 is TGTGCCAGCACCCTAGGAGCGGGGTCGAACACCGGGGAGCTGTTTTTT. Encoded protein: CASTLGAGSNTGELFF.

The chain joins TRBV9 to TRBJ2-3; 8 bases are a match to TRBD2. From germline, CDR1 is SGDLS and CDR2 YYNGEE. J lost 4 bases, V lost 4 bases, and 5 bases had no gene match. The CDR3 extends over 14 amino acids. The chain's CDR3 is CASSTGGPPDTQYF. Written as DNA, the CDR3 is TGTGCCAGCAGCACGGGGGGGCCCCCAGATACGCAGTATTTT.

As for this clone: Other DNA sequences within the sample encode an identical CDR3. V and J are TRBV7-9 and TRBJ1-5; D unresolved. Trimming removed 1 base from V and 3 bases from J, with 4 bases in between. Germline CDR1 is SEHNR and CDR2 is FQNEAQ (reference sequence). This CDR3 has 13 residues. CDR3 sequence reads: CASSLGANQPQHF. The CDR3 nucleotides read TGTGCCAGCAGCTTAGGGGCCAATCAGCCCCAGCATTTT.

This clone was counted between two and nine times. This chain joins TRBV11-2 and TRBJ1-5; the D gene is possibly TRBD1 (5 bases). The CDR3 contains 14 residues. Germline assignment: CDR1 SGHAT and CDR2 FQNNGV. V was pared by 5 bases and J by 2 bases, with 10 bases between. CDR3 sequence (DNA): TGTGCCAGCAGCCCCACGGGGGGCAATCAGCCCCAGCATTTT. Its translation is CASSPTGGNQPQHF.

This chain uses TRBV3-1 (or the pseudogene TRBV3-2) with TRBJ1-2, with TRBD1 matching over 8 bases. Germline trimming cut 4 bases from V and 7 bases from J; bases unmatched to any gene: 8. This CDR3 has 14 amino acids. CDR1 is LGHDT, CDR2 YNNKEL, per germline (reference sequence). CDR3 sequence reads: CASSLIPGGGGYTF. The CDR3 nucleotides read TGTGCCAGCAGCCTCATACCAGGGGGCGGTGGCTACACCTTC.

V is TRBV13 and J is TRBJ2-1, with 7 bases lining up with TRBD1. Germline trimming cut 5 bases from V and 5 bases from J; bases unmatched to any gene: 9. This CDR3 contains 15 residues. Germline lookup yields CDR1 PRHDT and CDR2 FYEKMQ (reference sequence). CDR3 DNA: TGTGCCAGCAGCCCTCCCGGGACAGTGGACAATGAGCAGTTCTTC. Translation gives CASSPPGTVDNEQFF.

CDR3 sequence reads: CASPGVLTYGYTF. CDR3 sequence (DNA): TGTGCCAGCCCCGGTGTCCTCACCTATGGCTACACCTTC. The chain recombines TRBV2 with TRBJ1-2; D ambiguous. Germline CDR1 SNHLY, CDR2 FYNNEI. The CDR3 length is 13 residues. The V end lost 8 bases, the J end lost 4 bases, and 14 bases lay between the germline ends.

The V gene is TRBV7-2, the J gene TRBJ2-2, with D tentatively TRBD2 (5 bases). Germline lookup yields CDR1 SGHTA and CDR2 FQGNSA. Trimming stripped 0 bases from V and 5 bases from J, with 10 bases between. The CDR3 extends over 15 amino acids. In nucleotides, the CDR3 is TGTGCCAGCAGCTTAGCTTCGGGGTGGACCGGGGAGCTGTTTTTT. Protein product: CASSLASGWTGELFF.

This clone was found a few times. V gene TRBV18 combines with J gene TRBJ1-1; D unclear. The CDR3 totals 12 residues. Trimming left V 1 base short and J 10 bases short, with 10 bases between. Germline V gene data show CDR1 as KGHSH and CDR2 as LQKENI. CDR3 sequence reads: CASSPRSPPAFF. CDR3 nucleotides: TGTGCCAGCTCACCACGAAGCCCCCCAGCTTTCTTT.

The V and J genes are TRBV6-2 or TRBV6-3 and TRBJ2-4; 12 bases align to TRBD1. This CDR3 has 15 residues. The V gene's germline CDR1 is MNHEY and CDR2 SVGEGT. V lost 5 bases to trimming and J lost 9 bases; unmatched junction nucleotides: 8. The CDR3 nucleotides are TGTGCCAGCAGTCCCGGGACAGGGGGCGCGGGCATTCAGTACTTC. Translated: CASSPGTGGAGIQYF.

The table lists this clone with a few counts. This CDR3 is CASSTEAARTGNTIYF. Written as DNA, the CDR3 is TGTGCCAGCAGCACGGAGGCGGCTCGAACTGGAAACACCATATATTTT. This chain joins TRBV5-4 and TRBJ1-3; no firm D call. Germline V gene lookup returns CDR1 SGHNT and CDR2 YYREEE (reference sequence). This CDR3 is built from 16 residues. V was pared by 4 bases and J by 2 bases, with 16 bases between.

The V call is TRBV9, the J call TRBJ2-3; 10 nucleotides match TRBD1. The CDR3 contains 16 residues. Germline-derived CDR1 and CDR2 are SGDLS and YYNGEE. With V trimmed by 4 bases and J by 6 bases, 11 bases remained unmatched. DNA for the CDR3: TGTGCCAGCAGCCCACGACAGGGGGCCACGGGGGATACGCAGTATTTT. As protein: CASSPRQGATGDTQYF.

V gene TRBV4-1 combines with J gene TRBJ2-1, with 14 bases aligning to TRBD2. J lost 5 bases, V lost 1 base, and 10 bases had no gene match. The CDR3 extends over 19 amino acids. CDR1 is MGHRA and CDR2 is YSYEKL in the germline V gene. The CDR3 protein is CASSQVRTSGRMYDNEQFF. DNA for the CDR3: TGCGCCAGCAGCCAAGTAAGGACTAGCGGGAGGATGTACGACAATGAGCAGTTCTTC.

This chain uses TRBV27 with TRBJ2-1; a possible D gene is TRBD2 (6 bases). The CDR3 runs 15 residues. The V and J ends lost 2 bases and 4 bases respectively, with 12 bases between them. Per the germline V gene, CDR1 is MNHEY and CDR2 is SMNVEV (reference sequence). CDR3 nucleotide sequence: TGTGCCAGCAGTTTAGGGGCGGACTATTACAATGAGCAGTTCTTC. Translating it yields CASSLGADYYNEQFF.

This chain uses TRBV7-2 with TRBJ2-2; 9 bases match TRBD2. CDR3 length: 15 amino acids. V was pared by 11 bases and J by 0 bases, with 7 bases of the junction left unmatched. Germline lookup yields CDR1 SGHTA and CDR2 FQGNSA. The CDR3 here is CAGLLAGTNTGELFF. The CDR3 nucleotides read TGTGCCGGATTACTAGCGGGCACGAACACCGGGGAGCTGTTTTTT.

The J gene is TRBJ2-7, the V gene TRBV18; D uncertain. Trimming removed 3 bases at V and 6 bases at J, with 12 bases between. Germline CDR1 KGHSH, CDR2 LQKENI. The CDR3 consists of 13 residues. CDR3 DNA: TGTGCCAGCTCACCCTACCCCTACGGCGAGCAGTACGTC. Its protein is CASSPYPYGEQYV.

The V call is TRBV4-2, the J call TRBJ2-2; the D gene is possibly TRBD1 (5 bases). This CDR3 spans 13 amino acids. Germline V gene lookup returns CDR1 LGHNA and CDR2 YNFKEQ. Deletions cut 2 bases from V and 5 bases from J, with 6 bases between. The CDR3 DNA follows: TGTGCCAGCAGCCAAAGGGGAACCGGGGAGCTGTTTTTT. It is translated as CASSQRGTGELFF.

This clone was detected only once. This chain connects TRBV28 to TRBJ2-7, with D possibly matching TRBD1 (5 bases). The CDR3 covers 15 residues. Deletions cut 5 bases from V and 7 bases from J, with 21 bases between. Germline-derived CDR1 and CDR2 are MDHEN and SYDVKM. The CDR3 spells CASSPRLTLRGEQYF. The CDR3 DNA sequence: TGTGCCAGCAGTCCCCGATTGACGTTAAGGGGAGAGCAGTACTTC.